This TCR beta chain was recorded in a study of cytomegalovirus exposure and HLA in healthy donors. On the study more broadly: The roughly 110 validation repertoires matched the 600 to 700 first-cohort repertoires in platform, a later analysis reported. Regarding the study as a whole: There were some public TCRs occurring in many donors, but most TCR sequences were rare.

With respect to this clone: What it binds is unknown.

Method: immunoSEQ multiplex PCR; TCRdb's copy keeps in-frame clones and lacks some. Of 150,000 to 200,000 clones listed, approximately 86% were seen once; the top ten hold approximately 2.4%. From germline, CDR1 is WSHSY and CDR2 SAAADI. This CDR3 contains 14 residues. The germline V and J ends were trimmed by 6 bases and 5 bases, with 16 bases remaining between them. Source material: PBMCs. This chain joins TRBV10-2 and TRBJ1-2; D is ambiguous. The TCR comes from a woman between 18 and 29 years old in good health and CMV-seronegative. The DNA for the CDR3 is TGCGCCAGCAGCGTTCTCGCGGGAGAATATGGCTACACCTTC. Amino acids: CASSVLAGEYGYTF.